The 31 T cell receptor beta chains given below trace back to one sample, sequenced in a study of blood T cell repertoires in COVID-19. Profiling relied on immunoSEQ multiplex PCR, and the TCRdb table lists in-frame clones only, not all of them. The sample includes roughly 280,000 clones, around nine tenths seen only once; the top ten take approximately 9.7%. Sequenced material: peripheral blood. The receptors originated from a man in his forties or fifties with active or convalescent COVID-19.

The V call is TRBV6-1, the J call TRBJ1-6; D remains unclear. CDR1 and CDR2 (germline): MNHNS, SASEGT. The CDR3 contains 12 residues. The germline V and J ends were trimmed by 2 bases and 9 bases, with 5 bases remaining between them. The CDR3, as DNA: TGTGCCAGCAGTGAATATTCTTCACCCCTCCACTTT. Translating it yields CASSEYSSPLHF.

This clone was recorded a few times. The chain carries TRBV7-2 and TRBJ1-2, with 10 nucleotides matching TRBD1. Losses at the gene ends were 1 base for V and 4 bases for J; bases not matched to a gene: 3. In germline, CDR1 is SGHTA, CDR2 FQGNSA. This CDR3 contains 15 residues. Here the CDR3 reads CASSLEGQGTYGYTF. CDR3 bases: TGTGCCAGCAGCTTAGAGGGACAGGGGACCTATGGCTACACCTTC.

The chain employs TRBV19 and TRBJ2-3; no definite D call. Trimming left V 5 bases short and J 1 base short, with 7 bases between. The CDR3 spans 13 residues. Germline values: CDR1 LNHDA, CDR2 SQIVND (reference sequence). CDR3 loop: CASSLMGTDTQYF. CDR3 DNA: TGTGCCAGTAGTCTAATGGGCACAGATACGCAGTATTTT. The variable domain in full, with the rest retrieved from reference TRBV19 and TRBJ2-3, is DGGITQSPKYLFRKEGQNVTLSCEQNLNHDAMYWYRQDPGQGLRLIYYSQIVNDFQKGDIAEGYSVSREKKESFPLTVTSAQKNPTAFYLCASSLMGTDTQYFGPGTRLTVL.

The chain recombines TRBV3-1 (or the pseudogene TRBV3-2) with TRBJ2-1; 9 nucleotides align to TRBD1. CDR1 is LGHDT, CDR2 YNNKEL, per germline (reference sequence). CDR3 size: 16 residues. Losses at the gene ends were 1 base for V and 8 bases for J; bases not matched to a gene: 9. CDR3 nucleotide sequence: TGTGCCAGCAGCCAAGTCGGGACAGGGAGTGAAGATGAGCAGTTCTTC. It codes for CASSQVGTGSEDEQFF.

This sequence joins TRBV9 and TRBJ1-2; a possible D gene is TRBD1 (6 bases). This CDR3 region has 13 residues. CDR1 is SGDLS, CDR2 YYNGEE, per germline. Between the trimmed V and J ends, which lost 2 bases and 7 bases, there was a span of 12 bases. The CDR3 is CASSVQGGGGYTF. The CDR3 coding sequence is TGTGCCAGCAGCGTTCAGGGAGGGGGTGGCTACACCTTC.

J is TRBJ1-1 and V is TRBV29-1, with a weak D call TRBD1 (5 bases). Trimming pared 1 base from V and 5 bases from J, leaving 14 bases between. This CDR3 has 14 amino acids. Germline V gives CDR1 SQVTM, CDR2 ANQGSEA. The CDR3 protein is CSVEGSGRGTEAFF. DNA for the CDR3: TGCAGCGTTGAAGGGTCAGGGAGGGGAACTGAAGCTTTCTTT.

V is TRBV11-2 and J is TRBJ2-7; a weak D match, TRBD2 (6 bases). CDR3 length equals 15 residues. With 1 base removed from V and 2 bases from J, the gap between germline ends came to 12 bases. From germline, CDR1 is SGHAT and CDR2 FQNNGV. The CDR3 bases are TGTGCCAGCAGCTTAGGAGGGAGGCCTCCCTACGAGCAGTACTTC. Amino acids: CASSLGGRPPYEQYF.

The chain is built from TRBV15 and TRBJ2-1, with 7 bases identical to TRBD2. The CDR3 length is 16 residues. Trimming took 1 base from V and 0 from J; bases not matched to a gene: 3. Germline CDR1 is LNHNV and CDR2 is YYDKDF (reference sequence). The CDR3 is CATSRGLAASYNEQFF. CDR3 DNA sequence: TGTGCCACCAGCAGAGGTCTAGCGGCCTCCTACAATGAGCAGTTCTTC.

A single count supports this clone. This chain links TRBV28 with TRBJ2-5; possible D gene TRBD2, 7 bases. CDR1 is MDHEN and CDR2 is SYDVKM in the germline V gene. This CDR3 comprises 15 residues. V shed 8 bases and J shed 2 bases, with 18 bases lying between them. This CDR3 is CASELGGAIQETQYF. In nucleotides, the CDR3 is TGTGCCAGCGAGCTAGGGGGGGCTATTCAAGAGACCCAGTACTTC.

The chain carries TRBV2 and TRBJ2-7; no clear D gene. The V end lost 8 bases, the J end lost 2 bases, and 13 bases lay between the germline ends. CDR1 and CDR2 (germline): SNHLY, FYNNEI. The CDR3 loop spans 13 amino acids. The CDR3 bases are TGTGCCAGCGCCCGTGACGGAGCCTACGAGCAGTACTTC. Its translation: CASARDGAYEQYF.

The V and J genes are TRBV9 and TRBJ2-3; 9 bases map to TRBD2. J was trimmed by 3 bases and V by 3 bases; bases with no gene match: 8. Looked up from germline, CDR1 is SGDLS and CDR2 is YYNGEE. This CDR3 is 16 amino acids long. The chain's CDR3 is CASSEGASGMTDTQYF. The CDR3 DNA sequence: TGTGCCAGCAGCGAGGGGGCTAGCGGGATGACAGATACGCAGTATTTT.

This chain links TRBV2 with TRBJ1-2, with 9 bases identical to TRBD1. The CDR3 runs to 13 residues. Germline lookup yields CDR1 SNHLY and CDR2 FYNNEI. V lost 6 bases to trimming and J lost 5 bases; unmatched junction nucleotides: 4. The CDR3 DNA is TGTGCCAGCAGCGGGACAGGGCTTTATGGCTACACCTTC. It specifies CASSGTGLYGYTF.

The gene calls are TRBV2 and TRBJ1-5, with D maybe TRBD1 (5 bases). Germline V CDR1 and CDR2: SNHLY, FYNNEI. The CDR3 sequence is 13 residues long. The germline V and J ends were trimmed by 8 bases and 7 bases, with 15 bases remaining between them. The CDR3 sequence: CASDEGLGQPQHF. CDR3 nucleotides: TGTGCCAGCGACGAGGGACTGGGACAGCCCCAGCATTTT. Together with reference TRBV2 and TRBJ1-5, the CDR3 gives the full variable domain: EPEVTQTPSHQVTQMGQEVILRCVPISNHLYFYWYRQILGQKVEFLVSFYNNEISEKSEIFDDQFSVERPDGSNFTLKIRSTKLEDSAMYFCASDEGLGQPQHFGDGTRLSIL.

This sequence joins TRBV10-3 and TRBJ2-1, with D tentatively TRBD1 (6 bases). The CDR3 extends over 16 amino acids. Between the trimmed V and J ends, which lost 0 bases and 6 bases, there was a span of 15 bases. Germline V gene data show CDR1 as ENHRY and CDR2 as SYGVKD. The CDR3 loop is CAISESISGVSNEQFF. CDR3 in DNA: TGTGCCATCAGTGAGTCGATTTCAGGGGTGAGCAATGAGCAGTTCTTC.

The rearrangement joins TRBV6-5 to TRBJ1-2; the D gene is possibly TRBD1 (5 bases). CDR3 length: 12 amino acids. Trimming stripped 6 bases from V and 8 bases from J, with 13 bases between. The germline V gene encodes CDR1 MNHEY and CDR2 SVGAGI. In DNA form, the CDR3 reads TGTGCCAGCAGGGACGGGGGAGCAGGCTACACCTTC. Its protein product is CASRDGGAGYTF.

V and J are TRBV5-6 and TRBJ1-2; 10 bases match TRBD1. This CDR3 spans 15 amino acids. V was clipped by 4 bases and J by 3 bases; unmatched bases: 6. The germline V gene encodes CDR1 SGHDT and CDR2 YYEEEE. DNA for the CDR3: TGTGCCAGCAGCCTGACAGGGGGCGATTACTATGGCTACACCTTC. Its protein product is CASSLTGGDYYGYTF.

The chain couples TRBV3-1 (or the pseudogene TRBV3-2) to TRBJ1-1; D is unclear. Trimming pared 3 bases from V and 6 bases from J, leaving 17 bases between. The length of the CDR3 is 15 residues. Germline V lookup: CDR1 LGHDT, CDR2 YNNKEL (reference sequence). The CDR3 DNA follows: TGTGCCAGCAGCCAGATTAGACAACCGATAGCTGAAGCTTTCTTT. This sequence encodes CASSQIRQPIAEAFF.

This clone was seen only a few times. The J gene is TRBJ2-7, the V gene TRBV7-9; 9 nucleotides line up with TRBD1. The CDR3 is 15 amino acids. J lost 1 base, V lost 6 bases, and 7 bases had no gene match. Germline V gene lookup returns CDR1 SEHNR and CDR2 FQNEAQ (reference sequence). The CDR3 loop is CASRADRGPSYEQYF. CDR3 nucleotides: TGTGCCAGCAGGGCGGACAGGGGCCCTTCCTACGAGCAGTACTTC.

The CDR3 loop is CASSRPTPGELFF. The CDR3 DNA follows: TGTGCCAGCAGCCGGCCAACGCCCGGGGAGCTGTTTTTT. The V gene is TRBV16, the J gene TRBJ2-2, with no clear D. The ends were cut back, 4 bases at V and 6 bases at J, with 9 bases in the middle. The CDR3 has 13 amino acids. CDR1 and CDR2 from the germline V gene are KGHSY and FQNENV.

V usage is TRBV4-1 and J usage is TRBJ1-3; no reliable D call. The V gene's germline CDR1 is MGHRA and CDR2 YSYEKL. The CDR3 covers 18 residues. V gave up 4 bases and J gave up 0 bases, with 19 bases separating them. CDR3 sequence reads: CASSLLGPGSSSGNTIYF. The CDR3 DNA reads as TGCGCCAGCAGCCTTCTCGGACCGGGGTCCAGCTCTGGAAACACCATATATTTT.

The gene calls are TRBV30 and TRBJ2-7; TRBD1 matches 9 bases. Germline assignment: CDR1 GTSNPN and CDR2 SVGIG (reference sequence). With V trimmed by 2 bases and J by 2 bases, 10 bases remained unmatched. The CDR3 covers 16 residues. CDR3: CAWSYRGTGRAYEQYF. The CDR3 region has the DNA TGTGCCTGGAGTTATAGGGGGACAGGGAGGGCCTACGAGCAGTACTTC.

This clone has more than one count but fewer than ten. The genes are TRBV27 and TRBJ1-4; no firm D call. This CDR3 has 14 amino acids. V was trimmed by 2 bases and J by 8 bases, leaving 12 bases between them. Germline lookup yields CDR1 MNHEY and CDR2 SMNVEV (reference sequence). CDR3 residues: CASSLGGSGEKLFF. The CDR3 nucleotides are TGTGCCAGCAGTTTAGGCGGTTCGGGGGAAAAACTGTTTTTT.

CDR3 in amino acids: CASSETPSSYNSPLHF. The DNA for the CDR3 is TGTGCCAGCAGTGAGACTCCGAGCTCCTATAATTCACCCCTCCACTTT. The chain links TRBV6-4 to TRBJ1-6; D remains unclear. Trimming stripped 3 bases from V and 0 bases from J, with 9 bases between. CDR3 length: 16 amino acids. CDR1 and CDR2 (germline): MRHNA, SNTAGT.

This clone was seen just once. The gene calls are TRBV6-6 and TRBJ1-2; TRBD1 matches at 10 bases. V lost 6 bases and J lost 3; bases outside the gene matches: 7. This CDR3 comprises 15 residues. Germline V gene lookup returns CDR1 MNHNY and CDR2 SVGAGI (reference sequence). The CDR3 protein is CASRNGQGVDYGYTF. As DNA, the CDR3 is TGTGCCAGCAGAAACGGACAGGGGGTGGACTATGGCTACACCTTC.

This clone was seen a few times. The chain carries TRBV28 and TRBJ1-2; D possibly corresponds to TRBD1 (6 bases). The length of the CDR3 is 14 residues. Trimming took off 7 bases at V and 4 bases at J, with 16 bases between the two ends. Germline-derived CDR1 and CDR2 are MDHEN and SYDVKM. Here the CDR3 reads CASMRGGSPYGYTF. The CDR3 DNA is TGTGCCAGCATGAGGGGGGGCTCACCCTATGGCTACACCTTC.

The chain links TRBV7-8 to TRBJ2-2; 7 nucleotides match TRBD2. Germline assignment: CDR1 SGHVS and CDR2 FQNEAQ. The length of the CDR3 is 14 residues. J was trimmed by 2 bases and V by 7 bases; bases with no gene match: 4. CDR3 nucleotides: TGTGCCAGCACCCGACTAGCAAACACCGGGGAGCTGTTTTTT. This gives the protein CASTRLANTGELFF. The variable domain in full, with the rest retrieved from reference TRBV7-8 and TRBJ2-2, is GAGVSQSPRYKVAKRGQDVALRCDPISGHVSLFWYQQALGQGPEFLTYFQNEAQLDKSGLPSDRFFAERPEGSVSTLKIQRTQQEDSAVYLCASTRLANTGELFFGEGSRLTVL.

The V and J genes are TRBV4-1 and TRBJ2-3, with TRBD2 matching over 8 bases. With V trimmed by 0 bases and J by 5 bases, 7 bases remained unmatched. The length of the CDR3 is 16 residues. Germline V CDR1 and CDR2: MGHRA, YSYEKL. CDR3 amino acids: CASSQDPGGGRDTQYF. The CDR3 DNA reads as TGCGCCAGCAGCCAAGATCCCGGCGGGGGGCGAGATACGCAGTATTTT.

The chain recombines TRBV6-5 with TRBJ2-5, with D possibly being TRBD2 (6 bases). The CDR3 is 13 amino acids. Between the trimmed V and J ends, which lost 8 bases and 3 bases, there was a span of 13 bases. The germline V gene encodes CDR1 MNHEY and CDR2 SVGAGI. The CDR3 DNA is TGTGCCAGCGCCCGACTAGGTAAAGAGACCCAGTACTTC. Protein sequence: CASARLGKETQYF.

This clone was recorded once. The chain's CDR3 is CASSVGHNSYEQYF. In DNA form, the CDR3 reads TGTGCCAGCAGTGTGGGGCACAACTCCTACGAGCAGTACTTC. The V gene is TRBV27, the J gene TRBJ2-7; possible D gene TRBD1, 5 bases. Germline V CDR1 and CDR2: MNHEY, SMNVEV (reference sequence). This CDR3 comprises 14 residues. V was shortened by 5 bases and J by 0 bases, with 11 bases between the two germline ends.

This chain joins TRBV5-1 and TRBJ2-1, with TRBD1 identical over 8 bases. This CDR3 has 14 residues. V shed 3 bases, J shed 7 bases, and the junction held 6 bases outside the gene matches. CDR1 and CDR2 (germline): SGHRS, YFSETQ. Here the CDR3 DNA reads TGCGCCAGCAGCTCGGGACAGGAAGGGAATGAGCAGTTCTTC. Residues: CASSSGQEGNEQFF. Variable domain in full (rest from reference TRBV5-1 and TRBJ2-1): KAGVTQTPRYLIKTRGQQVTLSCSPISGHRSVSWYQQTPGQGLQFLFEYFSETQRNKGNFPGRFSGRQFSNSRSEMNVSTLELGDSALYLCASSSGQEGNEQFFGPGTRLTVL.

This chain uses TRBV24-1 with TRBJ2-7, with 9 nucleotides matching TRBD1. Germline CDR1 and CDR2: KGHDR and SFDVKD. This CDR3 has 15 residues. Trimming took 2 bases from V and 4 from J; bases not matched to a gene: 5. The DNA of the CDR3 is TGTGCCACCAGTGATTGGGGGACAGGGTCATACGAGCAGTACTTC. This gives the protein CATSDWGTGSYEQYF.